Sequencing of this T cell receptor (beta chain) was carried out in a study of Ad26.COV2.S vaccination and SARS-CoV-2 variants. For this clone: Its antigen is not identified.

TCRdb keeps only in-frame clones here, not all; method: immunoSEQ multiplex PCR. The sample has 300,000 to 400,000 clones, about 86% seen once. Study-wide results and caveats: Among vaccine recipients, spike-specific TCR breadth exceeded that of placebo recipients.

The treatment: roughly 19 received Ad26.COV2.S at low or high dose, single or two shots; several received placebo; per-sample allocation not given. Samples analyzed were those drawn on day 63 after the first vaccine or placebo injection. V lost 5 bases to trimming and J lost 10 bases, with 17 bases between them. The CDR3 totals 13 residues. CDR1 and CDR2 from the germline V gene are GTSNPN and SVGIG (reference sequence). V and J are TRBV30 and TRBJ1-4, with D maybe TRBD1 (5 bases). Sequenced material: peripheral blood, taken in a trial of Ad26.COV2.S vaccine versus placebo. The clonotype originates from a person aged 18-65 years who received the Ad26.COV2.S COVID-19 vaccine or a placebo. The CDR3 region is CAWGPPGIGKLFF. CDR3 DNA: TGTGCCTGGGGCCCCCCAGGGATTGGAAAACTGTTTTTT. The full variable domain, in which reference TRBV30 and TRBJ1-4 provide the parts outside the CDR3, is SQTIHQWPATLVQPVGSPLSLECTVEGTSNPNLYWYRQAAGRGLQLLFYSVGIGQISSEVPQNLSASRPQDRQFILSSKKLLLSDSGFYLCAWGPPGIGKLFFGSGTQLSVL.